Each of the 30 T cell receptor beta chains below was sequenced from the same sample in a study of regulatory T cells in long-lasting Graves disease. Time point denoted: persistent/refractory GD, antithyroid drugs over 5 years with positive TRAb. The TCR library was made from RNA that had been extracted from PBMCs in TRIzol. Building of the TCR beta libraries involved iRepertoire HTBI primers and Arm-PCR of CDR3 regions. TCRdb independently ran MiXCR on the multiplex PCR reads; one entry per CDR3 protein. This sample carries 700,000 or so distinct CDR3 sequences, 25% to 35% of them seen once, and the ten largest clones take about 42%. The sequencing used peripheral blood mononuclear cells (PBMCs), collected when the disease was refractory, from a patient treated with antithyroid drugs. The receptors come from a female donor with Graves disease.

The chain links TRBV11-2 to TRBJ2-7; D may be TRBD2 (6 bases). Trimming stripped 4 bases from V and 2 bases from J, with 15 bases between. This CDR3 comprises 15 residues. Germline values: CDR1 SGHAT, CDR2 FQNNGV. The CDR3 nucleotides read TGTGCCAGCAGCTCTCGGGACTTTCCGCCCTACGAGCAGTACTTC. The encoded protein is CASSSRDFPPYEQYF.

The CDR3 loop is CSASSAGGGYGYTF. CDR3 DNA: TGCAGTGCTAGTTCCGCGGGTGGAGGCTATGGCTACACCTTC. The V gene is TRBV20-1, the J gene TRBJ1-2; D uncertain. V was cut by 3 bases and J by 4 bases, with 15 bases left in between. The CDR3 length is 14 residues. Germline lookup yields CDR1 DFQATT and CDR2 SNEGSKA (reference sequence).

This CDR3 is CASSVGIAGEHWNEQFF. In DNA form, the CDR3 reads TGTGCCAGCAGCGTAGGGATAGCGGGAGAACATTGGAATGAGCAGTTCTTC. The rearrangement links TRBV9 to TRBJ2-1; 9 positions agree with TRBD2. CDR1 is SGDLS, CDR2 YYNGEE, per germline. Losses at the gene ends were 0 bases for V and 7 bases for J; bases not matched to a gene: 11. This CDR3 is 17 amino acids long.

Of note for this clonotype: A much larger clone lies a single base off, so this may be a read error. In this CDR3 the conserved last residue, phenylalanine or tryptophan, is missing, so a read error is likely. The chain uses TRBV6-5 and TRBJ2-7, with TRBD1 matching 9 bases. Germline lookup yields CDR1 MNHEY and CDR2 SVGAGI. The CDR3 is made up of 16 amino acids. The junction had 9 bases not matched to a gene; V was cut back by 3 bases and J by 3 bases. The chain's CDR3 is CASSYSLPGQGYEQYL. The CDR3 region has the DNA TGTGCCAGCAGTTATTCCCTACCGGGACAGGGCTACGAGCAGTACCTC.

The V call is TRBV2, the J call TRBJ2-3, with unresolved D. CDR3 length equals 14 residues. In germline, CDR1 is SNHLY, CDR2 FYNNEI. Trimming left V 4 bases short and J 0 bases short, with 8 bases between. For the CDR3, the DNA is TGTGCCAGCAGTGGGTTAGGGAGCACAGATACGCAGTATTTT. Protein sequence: CASSGLGSTDTQYF.

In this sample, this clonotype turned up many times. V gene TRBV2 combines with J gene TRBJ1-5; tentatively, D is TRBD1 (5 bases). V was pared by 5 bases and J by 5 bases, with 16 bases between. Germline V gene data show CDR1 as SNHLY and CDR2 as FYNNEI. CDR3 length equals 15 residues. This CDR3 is CASSQQGTDYQPQHF. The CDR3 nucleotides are TGTGCCAGCAGTCAGCAAGGGACGGACTATCAGCCCCAGCATTTT.

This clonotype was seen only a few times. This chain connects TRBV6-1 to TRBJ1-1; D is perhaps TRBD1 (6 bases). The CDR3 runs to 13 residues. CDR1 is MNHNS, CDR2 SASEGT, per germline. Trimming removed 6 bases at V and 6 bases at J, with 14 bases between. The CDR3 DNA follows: TGTGCCAGCAGCCGAAAGGGGGACGCTGAAGCTTTCTTT. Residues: CASSRKGDAEAFF.

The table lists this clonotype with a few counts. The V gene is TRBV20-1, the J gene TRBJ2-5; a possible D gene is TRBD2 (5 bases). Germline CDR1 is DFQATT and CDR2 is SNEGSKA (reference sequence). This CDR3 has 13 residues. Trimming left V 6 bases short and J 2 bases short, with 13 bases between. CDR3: CSAKAEFQETQYF. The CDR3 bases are TGCAGTGCCAAAGCGGAGTTTCAAGAGACCCAGTACTTC.

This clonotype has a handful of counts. The CDR3 is CASSTQGDWVLRNTEAFF. In DNA, the CDR3 is TGTGCCAGCAGCACTCAGGGGGATTGGGTACTAAGGAACACTGAAGCTTTCTTT. The genes are TRBV27 and TRBJ1-1, with TRBD1 identical over 7 bases. Losses at the gene ends were 6 bases for V and 1 base for J; bases not matched to a gene: 17. The V gene's germline CDR1 is MNHEY and CDR2 SMNVEV (reference sequence). This CDR3 contains 18 residues.

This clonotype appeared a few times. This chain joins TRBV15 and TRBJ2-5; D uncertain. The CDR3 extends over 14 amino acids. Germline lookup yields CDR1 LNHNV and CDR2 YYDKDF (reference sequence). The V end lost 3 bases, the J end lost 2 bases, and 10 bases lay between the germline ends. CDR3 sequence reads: CATSRDPTQETQYF. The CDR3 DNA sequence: TGTGCCACCAGCAGGGACCCGACACAAGAGACCCAGTACTTC.

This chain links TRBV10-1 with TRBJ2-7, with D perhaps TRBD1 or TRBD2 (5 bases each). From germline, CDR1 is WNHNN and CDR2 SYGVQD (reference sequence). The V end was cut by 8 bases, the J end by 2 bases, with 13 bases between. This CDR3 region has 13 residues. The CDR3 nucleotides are TGCGCCAGCTCCGGGGCCCAAACCTACGAGCAGTACTTC. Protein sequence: CASSGAQTYEQYF.

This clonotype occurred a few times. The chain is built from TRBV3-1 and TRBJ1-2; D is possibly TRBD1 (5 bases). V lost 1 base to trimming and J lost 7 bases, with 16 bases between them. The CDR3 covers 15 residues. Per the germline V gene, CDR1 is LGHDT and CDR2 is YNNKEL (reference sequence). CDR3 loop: CASSQASAGKAGYTF. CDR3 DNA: TGTGCCAGCAGCCAAGCCTCGGCAGGGAAGGCTGGCTACACCTTC.

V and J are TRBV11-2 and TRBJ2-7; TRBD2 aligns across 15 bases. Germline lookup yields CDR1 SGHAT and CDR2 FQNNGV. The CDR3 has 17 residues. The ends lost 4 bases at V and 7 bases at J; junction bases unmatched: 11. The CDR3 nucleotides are TGTGCCAGCAGCTCCTGGACTAGCGGGAGGGCGGACAGGGAGCAGTACTTC. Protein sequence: CASSSWTSGRADREQYF.

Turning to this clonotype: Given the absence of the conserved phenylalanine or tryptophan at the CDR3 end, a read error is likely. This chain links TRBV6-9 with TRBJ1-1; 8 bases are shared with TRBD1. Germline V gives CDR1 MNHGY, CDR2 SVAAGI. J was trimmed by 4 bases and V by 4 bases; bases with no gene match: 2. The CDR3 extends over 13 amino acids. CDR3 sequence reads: CASSLQGGTEAFL. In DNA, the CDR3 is TGTGCCAGCAGTTTACAGGGGGGCACTGAAGCTTTCCTT.

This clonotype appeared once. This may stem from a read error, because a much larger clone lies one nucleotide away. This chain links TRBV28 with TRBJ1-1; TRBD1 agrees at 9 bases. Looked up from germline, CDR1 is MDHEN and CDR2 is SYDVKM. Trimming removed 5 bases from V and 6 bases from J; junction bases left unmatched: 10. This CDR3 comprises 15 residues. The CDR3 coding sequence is TGTGCCAGCAGTCCCCCTGAACAGGGGGCGTCTGAAGCTTTCTTT. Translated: CASSPPEQGASEAFF.

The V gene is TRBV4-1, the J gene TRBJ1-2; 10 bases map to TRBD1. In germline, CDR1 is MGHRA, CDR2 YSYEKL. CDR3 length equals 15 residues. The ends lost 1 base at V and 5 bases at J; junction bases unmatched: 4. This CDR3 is CASSQAGTGDYGYTF. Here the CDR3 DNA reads TGCGCCAGCAGCCAAGCTGGGACAGGGGATTATGGCTACACCTTC.

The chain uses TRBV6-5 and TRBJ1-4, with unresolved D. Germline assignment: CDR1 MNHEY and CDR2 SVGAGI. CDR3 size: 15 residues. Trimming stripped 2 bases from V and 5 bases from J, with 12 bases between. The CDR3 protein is CASSYRGVGNEKLFF. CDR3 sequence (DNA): TGTGCCAGCAGTTACCGTGGGGTAGGCAATGAAAAACTGTTTTTT.

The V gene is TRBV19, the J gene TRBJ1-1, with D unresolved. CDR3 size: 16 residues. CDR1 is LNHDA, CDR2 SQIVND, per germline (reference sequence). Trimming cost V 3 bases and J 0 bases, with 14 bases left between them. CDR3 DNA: TGTGCCAGTAGTATGTCAGTAGGAGGGATGAACACTGAAGCTTTCTTT. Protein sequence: CASSMSVGGMNTEAFF.

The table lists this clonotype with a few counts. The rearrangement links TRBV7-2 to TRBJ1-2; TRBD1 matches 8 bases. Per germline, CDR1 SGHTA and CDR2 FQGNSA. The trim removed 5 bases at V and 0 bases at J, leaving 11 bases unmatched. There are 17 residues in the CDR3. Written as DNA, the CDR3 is TGTGCCAGCAGCCCAGCAAGTAGGACAGGGCCTAACTATGGCTACACCTTC. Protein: CASSPASRTGPNYGYTF.

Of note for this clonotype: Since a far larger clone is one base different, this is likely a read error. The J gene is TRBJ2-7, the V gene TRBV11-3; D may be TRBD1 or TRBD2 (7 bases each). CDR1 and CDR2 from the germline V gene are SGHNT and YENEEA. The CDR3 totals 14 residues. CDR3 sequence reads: CANSLAGGQAGQYF. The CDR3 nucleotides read TGTGCCAACAGCTTAGCGGGTGGACAGGCAGGGCAGTACTTC.

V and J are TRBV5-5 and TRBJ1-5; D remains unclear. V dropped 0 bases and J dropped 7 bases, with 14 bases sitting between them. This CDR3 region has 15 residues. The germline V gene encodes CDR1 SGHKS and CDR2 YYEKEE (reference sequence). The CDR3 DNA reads TGTGCCAGCAGCTTGGCCCAAATGGTCGGGCAGCCCCAGCATTTT. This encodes CASSLAQMVGQPQHF.

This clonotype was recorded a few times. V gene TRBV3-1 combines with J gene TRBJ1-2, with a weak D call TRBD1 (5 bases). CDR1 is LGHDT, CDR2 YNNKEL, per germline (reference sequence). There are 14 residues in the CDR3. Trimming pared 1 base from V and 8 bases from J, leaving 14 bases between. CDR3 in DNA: TGTGCCAGCAGCCAAGTGACAGCTCTCGCGGGCTACACCTTC. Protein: CASSQVTALAGYTF. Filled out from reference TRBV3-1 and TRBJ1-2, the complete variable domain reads DTAVSQTPKYLVTQMGNDKSIKCEQNLGHDTMYWYKQDSKKFLKIMFSYNNKELIINETVPNRFSPKSPDKAHLNLHINSLELGDSAVYFCASSQVTALAGYTFGSGTRLTVV.

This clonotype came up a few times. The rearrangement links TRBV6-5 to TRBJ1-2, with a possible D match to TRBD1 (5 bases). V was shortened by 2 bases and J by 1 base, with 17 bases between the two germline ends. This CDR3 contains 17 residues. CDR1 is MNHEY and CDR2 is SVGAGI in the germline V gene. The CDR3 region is CASSYRGRRGFNYGYTF. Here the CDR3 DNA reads TGTGCCAGCAGTTACAGGGGACGCCGCGGCTTTAACTATGGCTACACCTTC.

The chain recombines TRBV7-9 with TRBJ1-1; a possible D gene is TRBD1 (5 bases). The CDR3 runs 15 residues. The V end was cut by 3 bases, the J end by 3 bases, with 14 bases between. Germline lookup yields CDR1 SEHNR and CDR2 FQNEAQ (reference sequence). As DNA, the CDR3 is TGTGCCAGCAGCTTGCGGCTTGAAGGGGACACTGAAGCTTTCTTT. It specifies CASSLRLEGDTEAFF.

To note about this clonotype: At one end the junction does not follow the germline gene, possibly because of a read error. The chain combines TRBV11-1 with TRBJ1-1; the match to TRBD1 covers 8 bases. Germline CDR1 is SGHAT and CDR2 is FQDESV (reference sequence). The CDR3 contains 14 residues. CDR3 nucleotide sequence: TGTGCCAGCAGCCTCGACAGGGGCGGCACTGGAGCTTTCTTT. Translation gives CASSLDRGGTGAFF.

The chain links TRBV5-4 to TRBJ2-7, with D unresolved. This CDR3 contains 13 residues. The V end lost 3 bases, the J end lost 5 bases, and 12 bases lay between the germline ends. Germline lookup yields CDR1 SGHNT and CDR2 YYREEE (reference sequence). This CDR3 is CASSSPASHEQYF. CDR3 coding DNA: TGTGCCAGCAGCTCCCCCGCGAGCCACGAGCAGTACTTC.

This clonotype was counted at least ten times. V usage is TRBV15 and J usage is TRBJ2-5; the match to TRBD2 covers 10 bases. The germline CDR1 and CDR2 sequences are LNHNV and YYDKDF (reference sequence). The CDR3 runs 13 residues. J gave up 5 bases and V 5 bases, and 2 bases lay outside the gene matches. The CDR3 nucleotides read TGTGCCACCAGCGTACTAGCGGGGGAGACCCAGTACTTC. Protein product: CATSVLAGETQYF.

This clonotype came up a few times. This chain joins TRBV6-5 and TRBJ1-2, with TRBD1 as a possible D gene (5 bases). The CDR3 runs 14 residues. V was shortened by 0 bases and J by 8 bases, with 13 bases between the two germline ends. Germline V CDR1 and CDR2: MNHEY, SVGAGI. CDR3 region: CASSYSLLGDGYTF. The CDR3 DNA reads TGTGCCAGCAGTTACTCCCTCCTCGGGGACGGCTACACCTTC.

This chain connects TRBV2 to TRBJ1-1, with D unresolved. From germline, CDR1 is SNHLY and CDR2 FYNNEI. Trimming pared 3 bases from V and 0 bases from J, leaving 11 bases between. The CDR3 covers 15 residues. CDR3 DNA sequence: TGTGCCAGCAGTGAGGACGTATGGCTGAACACTGAAGCTTTCTTT. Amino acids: CASSEDVWLNTEAFF.

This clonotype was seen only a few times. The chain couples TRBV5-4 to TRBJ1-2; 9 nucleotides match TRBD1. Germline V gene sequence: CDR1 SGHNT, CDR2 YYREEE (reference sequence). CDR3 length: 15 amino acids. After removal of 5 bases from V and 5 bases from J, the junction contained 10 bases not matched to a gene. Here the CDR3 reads CASRPLSDRGYGYTF. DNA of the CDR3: TGTGCCAGCAGACCCCTATCGGACAGGGGTTATGGCTACACCTTC.